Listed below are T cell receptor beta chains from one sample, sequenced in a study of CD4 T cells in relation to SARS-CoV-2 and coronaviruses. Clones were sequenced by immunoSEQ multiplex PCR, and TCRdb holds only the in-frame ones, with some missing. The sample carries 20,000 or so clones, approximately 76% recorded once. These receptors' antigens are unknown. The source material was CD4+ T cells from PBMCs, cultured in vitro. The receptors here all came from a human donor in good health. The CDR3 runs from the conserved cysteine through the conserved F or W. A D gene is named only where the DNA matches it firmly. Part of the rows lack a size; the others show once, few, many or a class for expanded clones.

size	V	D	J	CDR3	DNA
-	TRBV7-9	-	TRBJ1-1	CASSLERGRVAFF	TGTGCCAGCAGCTTAGAGAGGGGCCGTGTAGCTTTCTTT
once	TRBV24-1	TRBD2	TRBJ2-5	CATLEGGAQGGETQYF	TGTGCCACGCTCGAGGGAGGGGCGCAAGGAGGGGAGACCCAGTACTTC
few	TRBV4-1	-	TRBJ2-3	CASSQGASTDTQYF	TGCGCCAGCAGCCAGGGGGCTAGCACAGATACGCAGTATTTT
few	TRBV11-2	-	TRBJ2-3	CASSPGLSTDTQYF	TGTGCCAGCAGCCCGGGACTGAGCACAGATACGCAGTATTTT
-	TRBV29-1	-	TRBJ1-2	CSVVGVRGYTF	TGCAGCGTTGTAGGGGTGCGCGGCTACACCTTC
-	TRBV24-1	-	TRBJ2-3	CATSEVQGGTDTQYF	TGTGCCACCAGTGAAGTTCAGGGAGGCACAGATACGCAGTATTTT
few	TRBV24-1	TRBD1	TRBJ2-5	CATSLGQGLETQYF	TGTGCCACCAGTCTGGGACAGGGCTTGGAGACCCAGTACTTC
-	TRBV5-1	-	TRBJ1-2	CASSLDSFSGYTF	TGCGCCAGCAGTTTAGACAGTTTTAGCGGCTACACCTTC
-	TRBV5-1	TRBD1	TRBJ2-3	CASSPTGTAADTQYF	TGCGCCAGCAGCCCAACCGGGACAGCAGCGGATACGCAGTATTTT
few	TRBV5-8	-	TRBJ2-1	CASSSNGPEGIYNEQFF	TGTGCCAGCAGCTCTAACGGACCCGAAGGGATCTACAATGAGCAGTTCTTC
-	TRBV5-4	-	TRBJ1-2	CASSLEGTSNYGYTF	TGTGCCAGCAGCTTGGAGGGCACTTCTAACTATGGCTACACCTTC
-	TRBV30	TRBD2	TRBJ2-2	CAWSGGRNGELFF	TGTGCCTGGAGCGGGGGGAGGAACGGGGAGCTGTTTTTT
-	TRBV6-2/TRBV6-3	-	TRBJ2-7	CASSYYRDATYEQYF	TGTGCCAGCAGTTATTACCGGGACGCTACCTACGAGCAGTACTTC
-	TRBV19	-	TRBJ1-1	CASRLGLSNTEAFF	TGTGCCAGTAGACTCGGACTGTCGAACACTGAAGCTTTCTTT
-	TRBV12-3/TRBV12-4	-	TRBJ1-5	CASSFPGFGPQHF	TGTGCCAGCAGTTTCCCAGGGTTTGGGCCCCAGCATTTT
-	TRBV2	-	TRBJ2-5	CASSEWQGQETQYF	TGTGCCAGCAGTGAATGGCAGGGACAAGAGACCCAGTACTTC
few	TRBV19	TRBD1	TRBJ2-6	CASSRTGSGANVLTF	TGTGCCAGTTCAAGGACAGGGTCTGGGGCCAACGTCCTGACTTTC
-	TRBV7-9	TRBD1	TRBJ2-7	CASSLPGQGIYEQYF	TGTGCCAGCAGCTTACCTGGACAGGGGATCTACGAGCAGTACTTC
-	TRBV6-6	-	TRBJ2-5	CASSNPLSGEETQYF	TGTGCCAGCAGTAACCCGTTATCAGGGGAAGAGACCCAGTACTTC
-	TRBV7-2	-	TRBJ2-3	CASSRDFSTDTQYF	TGTGCCAGCAGCCGGGACTTTAGCACAGATACGCAGTATTTT
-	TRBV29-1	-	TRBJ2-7	CSALTESYEQYF	TGCAGCGCCTTGACGGAATCCTACGAGCAGTACTTC
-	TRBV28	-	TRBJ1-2	CASSLTGNYGYTF	TGTGCCAGCAGTTTAACAGGGAACTATGGCTACACCTTC
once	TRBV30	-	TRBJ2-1	CASLILDSYNEQFF	TGTGCCAGCCTAATACTAGACTCCTACAATGAGCAGTTCTTC
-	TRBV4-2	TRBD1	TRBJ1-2	CASSQDHGTGSYGYTF	TGTGCCAGCAGCCAAGATCACGGGACAGGGAGCTATGGCTACACCTTC
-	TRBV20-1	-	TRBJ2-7	CSAAGTFEQYF	TGCAGTGCTGCCGGGACTTTCGAGCAGTACTTC
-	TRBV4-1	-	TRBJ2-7	CASSLSSAPSYEQYF	TGCGCCAGCAGCCTCTCTTCCGCTCCCTCCTACGAGCAGTACTTC
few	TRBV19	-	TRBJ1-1	CASSIGWTVTEAFF	TGTGCCAGTAGTATAGGGTGGACCGTGACTGAAGCTTTCTTT
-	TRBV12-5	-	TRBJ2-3	CASGKGPDGTDTQYF	TGTGCTAGTGGTAAGGGACCAGATGGCACAGATACGCAGTATTTT
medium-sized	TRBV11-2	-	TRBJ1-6	CASSLGRNSPLHF	TGTGCCAGCAGCTTAGGAAGAAATTCACCCCTCCACTTT
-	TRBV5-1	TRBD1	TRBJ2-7	CASSLIGTGGYEQYF	TGCGCCAGCAGCTTGATCGGGACAGGGGGTTACGAGCAGTACTTC
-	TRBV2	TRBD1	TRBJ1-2	CASRGQGYGYTF	TGTGCCAGCCGGGGACAGGGGTACGGCTACACCTTC
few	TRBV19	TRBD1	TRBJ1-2	CASSITRGQGGYTF	TGTGCCAGTAGTATAACCAGGGGGCAGGGTGGCTACACCTTC
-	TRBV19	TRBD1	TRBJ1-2	CASRADRSYGYTF	TGTGCCAGTAGAGCGGACAGGTCCTATGGCTACACCTTC
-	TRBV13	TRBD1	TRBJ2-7	CASSLAGTDRYEQYF	TGTGCCAGCAGCTTAGCCGGGACAGATCGATACGAGCAGTACTTC
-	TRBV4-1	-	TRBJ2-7	CASSLPGFYEQYF	TGCGCCAGCAGCCTCCCCGGGTTCTACGAGCAGTACTTC
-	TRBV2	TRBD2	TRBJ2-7	CASSATGLAGAEQYF	TGTGCCAGCAGTGCTACAGGACTAGCGGGAGCCGAGCAGTACTTC
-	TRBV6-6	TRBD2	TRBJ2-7	CASSSQSPGGEQYF	TGTGCCAGCAGTTCCCAGAGTCCGGGAGGCGAGCAGTACTTC
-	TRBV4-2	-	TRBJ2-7	CASSQDRGYYEQYF	TGTGCCAGCAGCCAAGATAGAGGCTACTACGAGCAGTACTTC
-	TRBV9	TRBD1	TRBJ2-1	CASNLQGMDEQFF	TGTGCCAGCAACCTACAGGGGATGGATGAGCAGTTCTTC
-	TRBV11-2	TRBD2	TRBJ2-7	CASSRLAGVHEQYF	TGTGCCAGCAGCCGACTAGCGGGAGTCCACGAGCAGTACTTC
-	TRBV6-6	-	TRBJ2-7	CASSYLEDGSYEQYF	TGTGCCAGCAGTTACTTAGAGGACGGCTCCTACGAGCAGTACTTC
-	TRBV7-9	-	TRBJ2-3	CASSFSFGSDTQYF	TGTGCCAGCAGCTTCAGTTTTGGCTCAGATACGCAGTATTTT
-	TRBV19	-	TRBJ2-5	CASSIQVGETQYF	TGTGCCAGTAGTATACAGGTTGGAGAGACCCAGTACTTC
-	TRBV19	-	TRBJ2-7	CASSIGGTGTYEQYF	TGTGCCAGTAGTATAGGAGGGACGGGAACCTACGAGCAGTACTTC